The next 4 T cell receptor beta chains were all read from a single sample in a study of cytomegalovirus exposure and HLA in healthy donors. Amplification used 60 Vbeta primers and 13 Jbeta primers. Sequencing used immunoSEQ multiplex PCR; TCRdb keeps in-frame clones, though not all of them. Among 100,000 to 120,000 clones listed, roughly 84% were seen once. The sample comprised PBMCs. The receptors derive from a young man in good health and CMV-seropositive.

V usage is TRBV6-1 and J usage is TRBJ2-1; D possibly corresponds to TRBD1 (6 bases). The V gene's germline CDR1 is MNHNS and CDR2 SASEGT. V was shortened by 3 bases and J by 6 bases, with 12 bases between the two germline ends. CDR3 length: 14 residues. The CDR3 DNA sequence: TGTGCCAGCAGTGAGGGGGCCGGGTTCAATGAGCAGTTCTTC. Its protein product is CASSEGAGFNEQFF.

The chain is built from TRBV29-1 and TRBJ2-7, with unresolved D. This CDR3 contains 13 residues. Between the trimmed V and J ends, which lost 4 bases and 3 bases, there was a span of 13 bases. The germline V gene encodes CDR1 SQVTM and CDR2 ANQGSEA. CDR3 DNA sequence: TGCAGCGTTGTGGCAGGTTCATACTACGAGCAGTACTTC. Residues: CSVVAGSYYEQYF.

This chain joins TRBV10-2 and TRBJ2-7, with a weak D call TRBD2 (5 bases). Trimming left V 4 bases short and J 6 bases short, with 13 bases between. This CDR3 contains 13 residues. Germline assignment: CDR1 WSHSY and CDR2 SAAADI. The DNA of the CDR3 is TGCGCCAGCAGTGGTCACCGGGAAGGCGAGCAGTACTTC. Its protein product is CASSGHREGEQYF.

V and J are TRBV30 and TRBJ2-7, with TRBD1 as a possible D gene (6 bases). Trimming removed 8 bases from V and 2 bases from J, with 13 bases in between. The germline CDR1 and CDR2 sequences are GTSNPN and SVGIG (reference sequence). The CDR3 is 12 residues long. Here the CDR3 reads CATTGRAYEQYF. As DNA, the CDR3 is TGTGCCACTACAGGGAGAGCCTACGAGCAGTACTTC.